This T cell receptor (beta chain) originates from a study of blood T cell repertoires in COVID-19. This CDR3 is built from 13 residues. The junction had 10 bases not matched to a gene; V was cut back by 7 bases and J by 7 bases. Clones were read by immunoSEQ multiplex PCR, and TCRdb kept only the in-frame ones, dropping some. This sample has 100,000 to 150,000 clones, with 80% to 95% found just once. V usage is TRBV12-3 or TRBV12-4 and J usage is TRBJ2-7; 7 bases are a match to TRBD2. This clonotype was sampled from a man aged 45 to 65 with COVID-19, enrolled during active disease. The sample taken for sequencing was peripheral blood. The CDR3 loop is CASTRAGRIEQYF. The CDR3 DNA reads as TGTGCCAGCACCCGAGCGGGAAGAATAGAGCAGTACTTC.